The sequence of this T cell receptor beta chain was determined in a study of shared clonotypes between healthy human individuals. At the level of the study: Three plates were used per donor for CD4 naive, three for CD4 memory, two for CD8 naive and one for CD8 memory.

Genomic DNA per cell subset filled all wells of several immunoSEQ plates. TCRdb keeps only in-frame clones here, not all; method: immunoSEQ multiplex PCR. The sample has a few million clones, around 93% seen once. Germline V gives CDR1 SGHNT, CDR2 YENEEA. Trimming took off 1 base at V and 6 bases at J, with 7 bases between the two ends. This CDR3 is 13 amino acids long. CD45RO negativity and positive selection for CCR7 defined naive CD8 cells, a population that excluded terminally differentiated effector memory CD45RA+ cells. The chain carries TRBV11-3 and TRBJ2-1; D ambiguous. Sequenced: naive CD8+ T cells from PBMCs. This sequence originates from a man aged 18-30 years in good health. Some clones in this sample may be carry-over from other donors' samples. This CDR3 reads CASSLGRFNEQFF. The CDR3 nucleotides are TGTGCCAGCAGCTTAGGACGTTTCAATGAGCAGTTCTTC.